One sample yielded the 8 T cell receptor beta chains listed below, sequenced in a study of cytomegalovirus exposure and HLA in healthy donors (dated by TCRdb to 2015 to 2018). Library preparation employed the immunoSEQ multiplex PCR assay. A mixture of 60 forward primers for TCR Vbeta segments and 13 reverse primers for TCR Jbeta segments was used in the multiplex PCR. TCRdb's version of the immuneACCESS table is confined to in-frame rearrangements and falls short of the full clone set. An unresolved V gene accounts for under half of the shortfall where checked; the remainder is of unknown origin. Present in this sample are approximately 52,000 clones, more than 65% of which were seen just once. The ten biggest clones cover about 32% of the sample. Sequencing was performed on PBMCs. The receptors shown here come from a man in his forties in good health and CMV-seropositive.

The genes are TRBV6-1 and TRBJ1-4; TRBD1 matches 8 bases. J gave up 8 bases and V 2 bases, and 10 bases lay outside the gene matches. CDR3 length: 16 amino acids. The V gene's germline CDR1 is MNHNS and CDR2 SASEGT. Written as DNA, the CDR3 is TGTGCCAGCAGTGAAATAGGGCAGGGGGCGCAGGAAAAACTGTTTTTT. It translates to CASSEIGQGAQEKLFF.

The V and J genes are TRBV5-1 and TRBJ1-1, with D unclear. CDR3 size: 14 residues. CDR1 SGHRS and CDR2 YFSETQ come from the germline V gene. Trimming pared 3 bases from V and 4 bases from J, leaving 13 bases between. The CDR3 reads CASSSKAGGTEAFF. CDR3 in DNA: TGCGCCAGCAGCTCGAAGGCGGGCGGCACTGAAGCTTTCTTT.

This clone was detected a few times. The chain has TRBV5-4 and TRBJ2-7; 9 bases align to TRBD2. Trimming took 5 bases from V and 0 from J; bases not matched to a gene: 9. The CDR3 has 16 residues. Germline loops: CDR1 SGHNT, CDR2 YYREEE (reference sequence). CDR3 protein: CASRQERGAVSYEQYF. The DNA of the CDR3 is TGTGCCAGCAGGCAGGAGCGGGGGGCCGTCTCCTACGAGCAGTACTTC.

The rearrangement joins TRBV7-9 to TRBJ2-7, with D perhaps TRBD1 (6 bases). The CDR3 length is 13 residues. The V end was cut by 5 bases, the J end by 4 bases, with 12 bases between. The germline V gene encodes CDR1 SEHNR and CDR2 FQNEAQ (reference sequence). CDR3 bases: TGTGCCAGCAGCCCGGGACAAGAATACGAGCAGTACTTC. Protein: CASSPGQEYEQYF.

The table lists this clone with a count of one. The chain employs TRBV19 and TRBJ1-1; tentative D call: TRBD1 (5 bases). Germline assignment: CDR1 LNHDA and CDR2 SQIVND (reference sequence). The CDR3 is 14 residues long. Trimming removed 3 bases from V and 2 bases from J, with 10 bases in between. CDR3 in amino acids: CASSIKTANTEAFF. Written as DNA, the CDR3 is TGTGCCAGTAGTATTAAGACAGCAAACACTGAAGCTTTCTTT.

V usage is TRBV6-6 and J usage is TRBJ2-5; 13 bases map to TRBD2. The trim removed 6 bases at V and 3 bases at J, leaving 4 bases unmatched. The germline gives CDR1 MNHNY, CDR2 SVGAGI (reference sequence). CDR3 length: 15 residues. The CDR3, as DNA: TGTGCCAGCAGGCGAGGGACTAGCGGGGAAGAGACCCAGTACTTC. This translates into CASRRGTSGEETQYF.

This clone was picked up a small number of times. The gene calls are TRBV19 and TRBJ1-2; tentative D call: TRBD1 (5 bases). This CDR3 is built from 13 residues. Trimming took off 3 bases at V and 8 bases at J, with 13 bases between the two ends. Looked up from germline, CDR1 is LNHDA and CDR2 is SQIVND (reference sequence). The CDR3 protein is CASSIDRTSGYTF. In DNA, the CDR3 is TGTGCCAGTAGTATCGATAGGACAAGCGGCTACACCTTC.

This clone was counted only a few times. The CDR3 is CASSLTPMGGGYNEQFF. The CDR3 nucleotides read TGTGCCAGCAGTTTAACCCCCATGGGCGGGGGGTACAATGAGCAGTTCTTC. J is TRBJ2-1 and V is TRBV27; 8 bases agree with TRBD2. The CDR3 is made up of 17 amino acids. The germline V gene encodes CDR1 MNHEY and CDR2 SMNVEV (reference sequence). With 2 bases clipped from V and 4 bases from J, the junction kept 10 bases outside the gene matches.